Listed below are T cell receptor beta chains from one sample, sequenced in a study of T cell responses to AZD1222 COVID-19 vaccine. TCRdb keeps only in-frame clones here, not all; method: immunoSEQ multiplex PCR. The sample contains about 160,000 clones, over 75% of which appear only once. The source material was peripheral blood, sampled 28 days after the second AZD1222 dose. These receptor sequences come from an adult who received the AZD1222 COVID-19 vaccine. CDR3s include the opening cysteine and the closing phenylalanine or tryptophan. A D gene is named only where the DNA matches it firmly. For some rows the clone size is stated as once, few or many, or as a class when expanded; others skip it.

NA	TRBJ2-1	15	NA	TRBV9	TGTGCCAGCAGCGTCGCCCCCGGATCTTACAATGAGCAGTTCTTC	CASSVAPGSYNEQFF
NA	TRBJ2-5	13	NA	TRBV15	TGTGCCACCAGCAGAGAGGGCCAAGAGACCCAGTACTTC	CATSREGQETQYF
TRBD1	TRBJ1-2	14	few	TRBV7-9	TGTGCCAGCAGCTGGGAAACCAAGGGGGCGGGCTACACCTTC	CASSWETKGAGYTF
NA	TRBJ1-1	14	NA	TRBV5-1	TGCGCCAGCAACCCGGGACACATGAACACTGAAGCTTTCTTT	CASNPGHMNTEAFF
NA	TRBJ1-1	15	NA	TRBV5-1	TGCGCCAGCAGCTACACTGCTACACCAAACACTGAAGCTTTCTTT	CASSYTATPNTEAFF
NA	TRBJ1-6	13	few	TRBV30	TGTGCCTGGCAGACAGGCGGTCGTACACCCCTCCACTTT	CAWQTGGRTPLHF
NA	TRBJ2-2	12	NA	TRBV9	TGTGCCAGCGGGGGGGCCCGCAGGGAGCTGTTTTTT	CASGGARRELFF
NA	TRBJ2-7	13	NA	TRBV7-2	TGTGCCAGCGGCTCTACAGGTACCTACGAGCAGTACTTC	CASGSTGTYEQYF
NA	TRBJ1-1	14	once	TRBV2	TGTGCCAGCAGTGTTACAGGTCGGAACACTGAAGCTTTCTTT	CASSVTGRNTEAFF
NA	TRBJ2-7	14	once	TRBV15	TGTGCCACCAGCAGAGATTTTGGGACAAACGAGCAGTACTTC	CATSRDFGTNEQYF
TRBD1	TRBJ2-1	13	NA	TRBV6-5	TGTGCCAGCAGTTACTCGACACAGGGGGAAAAGTTCTTC	CASSYSTQGEKFF
TRBD1	TRBJ1-6	16	NA	TRBV2	TGTGCCAGCAGTAACAGGGGAGGCACCTATAATTCACCCCTCCACTTT	CASSNRGGTYNSPLHF
NA	TRBJ1-2	13	NA	TRBV6-5	TGTGCCAGCAGCCCGAAGGTGGGGGATGGCTACACCTTC	CASSPKVGDGYTF
TRBD2	TRBJ2-3	18	NA	TRBV7-8	TGTGCCAGCAGCTTAGGACTAGCGGGGGGGCTGAACACAGATACGCAGTATTTT	CASSLGLAGGLNTDTQYF
NA	TRBJ1-1	11	many	TRBV7-9	TGTGCCAGCAGCTTTATAACTGAAGCTTTCTTT	CASSFITEAFF
TRBD2	TRBJ2-5	19	NA	TRBV5-4	TGTGCCAGCAGCTTGCACCTAACTAGCGGGGGGGCGTACCAAGAGACCCAGTACTTC	CASSLHLTSGGAYQETQYF
NA	TRBJ2-1	16	NA	TRBV19	TGTGCCAGTAGTATGAGGACGCTTACCTCCTACAATGAGCAGTTCTTC	CASSMRTLTSYNEQFF
NA	TRBJ1-2	15	NA	TRBV7-8	TGTGCCAGCAGCACCGGGGGGAACCTAAACTATGGCTACACCTTC	CASSTGGNLNYGYTF
TRBD1	TRBJ1-5	16	NA	TRBV3-1/TRBV3-2	TGTGCCAGCAGCTCCTCGGACAGGGGAAGCAATCAGCCCCAGCATTTT	CASSSSDRGSNQPQHF
TRBD1	TRBJ1-4	14	NA	TRBV5-5	TGTGCCAGCAGCTCAACCGGGACAGCCGAAAAACTGTTTTTT	CASSSTGTAEKLFF
NA	TRBJ1-1	15	NA	TRBV4-3	TGCGCCAGCAGCCAAGACAGGGCAATGAACACTGAAGCTTTCTTT	CASSQDRAMNTEAFF
TRBD1	TRBJ1-1	14	NA	TRBV11-2	TGTGCCAGCAGCTTAGGGGGACAGTACACTGAAGCTTTCTTT	CASSLGGQYTEAFF
NA	TRBJ2-5	13	NA	TRBV3-1/TRBV3-2	TGTGCCAGCAGCCAAGATAGCGACGAGACCCAGTACTTC	CASSQDSDETQYF
NA	TRBJ1-1	13	NA	TRBV3-1/TRBV3-2	TGTGCCAGCAGCCAAGTCACAGACACTGAAGCTTTCTTT	CASSQVTDTEAFF
TRBD1	TRBJ2-1	15	NA	TRBV7-9	TGTGCCACGACAGGGATGGGGAAGGGATACAATGAGCAGTTCTTC	CATTGMGKGYNEQFF
TRBD2	TRBJ2-2	16	once	TRBV10-3	TGTGCCATCAGCCTACTAGCGGTGACCTCAGACGGGGAGCTGTTTTTT	CAISLLAVTSDGELFF
NA	TRBJ2-1	15	NA	TRBV6-2/TRBV6-3	TGTGCCAGCAGTAGGTTAAGGGAAAACTACAATGAGCAGTTCTTC	CASSRLRENYNEQFF
NA	TRBJ1-3	14	NA	TRBV9	TGTGCCAGCAGCGCTACCTACTCTGGAAACACCATATATTTT	CASSATYSGNTIYF
NA	TRBJ1-3	16	NA	TRBV5-1	TGCGCCAGCAGCTTGGGGCAGGCCTACTCTGGAAACACCATATATTTT	CASSLGQAYSGNTIYF
NA	TRBJ1-1	15	few	TRBV6-5	TGTGCCAGCGGCAAAAGGGGGTTGACGAACACTGAAGCTTTCTTT	CASGKRGLTNTEAFF
NA	TRBJ2-7	11	NA	TRBV28	TGTGCCAGCCAGGGTTCCTACGAGCAGTACTTC	CASQGSYEQYF
NA	TRBJ2-7	13	once	TRBV19	TGTGCCAGTAGTATGGGCTACTCCTACGAGCAGTACTTC	CASSMGYSYEQYF
NA	TRBJ2-7	16	few	TRBV14	TGTGCCAGCAGCCGCCGGAGGGGGCTTGGGACCTACGAGCAGTACTTC	CASSRRRGLGTYEQYF